This T cell receptor (beta chain) derives from a study of blood T cell repertoires in COVID-19 (dated by TCRdb to the early 2020s). Regarding the research as a whole: The collaborator samples originated in the United States, Italy and Spain and spanned the acute and convalescent phases of COVID-19. The material from the prospective study consisted of cDNA or gDNA derived from T cells, B-cell-depleted T cells, or PBMCs. The dataset comprised deeply sampled blood TCRbeta repertoires from subjects exposed to, actively infected with, or recovered from COVID-19. The repertoires were released in a freely available public database meant as a resource for research on the immune response to SARS-CoV-2. Samples came from the ongoing ImmuneRACE study (first 160 participants) plus 1,254 subjects from 6 global collaborators. A de-identified subject ID, COVID-19 status, age in years and sex were almost always included in the sample metadata. Where available, HLA class I and class II types were obtained from metadata supplied by the sample provider rather than from assay-based typing.

TCRbeta CDR3 regions were amplified from genomic DNA using the immunoSEQ Assay, a bias-controlled multiplex PCR. The study's processing was this. The number of nucleated cells in each sample was estimated by amplification of reference gene primers within the assay. To quantify the absolute abundance of each unique TCRbeta CDR3 rearrangement, sequence reads were collapsed and filtered. For each sample, productive Simpson clonality was calculated as the square root of Simpson's diversity index across productive rearrangements. What TCRdb holds here is the immuneACCESS table cut down to in-frame rearrangements. Part of the clones is not present; checked against another copy, under half of the missing clones reflect an unresolved V gene, and the others are unexplained. The V and J calls and clone size come from that table; D and trimming were worked out from the DNA. The sample table lists around 130,000 clones, 84% of them with a count of one. The biggest ten clones account for under 2% of the sample.

General findings and caveats noted by the study authors: The amount of clinical and demographic metadata varied by source and participant and was provided uncurated.

Enrolling through a virtual design, the prospective study's participants ranged in age from roughly 18 to 89 years and lived across roughly 23 United States geographic areas. In the prospective study, cohorts were assigned on the basis of participant-reported clinical history obtained from a screening survey and a study questionnaire. Exposed participants had been in contact, within 2 weeks of entering the study, with a person who had a PCR-confirmed or clinician-diagnosed case of COVID-19. Mobile phlebotomists in the prospective study collected whole blood, serum and a nasopharyngeal or oropharyngeal swab from every participant. Participants in the prospective study had the option to provide additional blood draws and questionnaires over an approximately 2-month period. Before DNA extraction, prospective study blood samples were shipped either frozen or at room temperature. Ends trimmed: V by 3 bases, J by 4 bases; bases unmatched to a gene: 4. Reading from cysteine to phenylalanine, the CDR3 counts 16 amino acids. Only the CDR3 part of the read is kept: 48 bases, read in frame from the first base. In the germline V gene (reference sequence), CDR1 corresponds to LNHDA and CDR2 to SQIVND.

With respect to this clone: Its antigen is not yet known. No much larger clone is present one base from it, and per-base qualities are unavailable.

Sequencing input: PBMCs or T cells enriched from blood (not recorded which). The chain links TRBV19 with TRBJ2-1; 12 bases in the middle match TRBD2. The TCR comes from a woman under 30 who had been exposed to COVID-19. DNA sequence: TGTGCCAGTAGTATGGTTGGACTAGCGGGATACAATGAGCAGTTCTTC. It specifies CASSMVGLAGYNEQFF.